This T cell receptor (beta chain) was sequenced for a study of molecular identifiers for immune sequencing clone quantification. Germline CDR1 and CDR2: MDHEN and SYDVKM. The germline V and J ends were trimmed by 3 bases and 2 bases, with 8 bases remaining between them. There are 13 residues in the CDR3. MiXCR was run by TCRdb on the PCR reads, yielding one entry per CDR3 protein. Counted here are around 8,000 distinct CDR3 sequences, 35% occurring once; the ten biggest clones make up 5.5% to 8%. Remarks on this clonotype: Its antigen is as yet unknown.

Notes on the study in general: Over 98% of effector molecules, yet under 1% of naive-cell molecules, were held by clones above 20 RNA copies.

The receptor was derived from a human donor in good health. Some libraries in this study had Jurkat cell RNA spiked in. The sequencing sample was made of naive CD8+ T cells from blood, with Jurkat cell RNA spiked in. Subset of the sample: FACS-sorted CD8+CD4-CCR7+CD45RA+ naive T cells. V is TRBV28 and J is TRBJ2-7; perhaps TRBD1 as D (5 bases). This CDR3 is CASSLRQTYEQYF. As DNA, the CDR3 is TGTGCCAGCAGTTTGCGACAGACCTACGAGCAGTACTTC.